The next 32 T cell receptor beta chains were all read from a single sample in a study of tumor T cells in aggressive B-cell lymphoma. Some clones are missing from TCRdb's copy, which holds only in-frame ones; the method was immunoSEQ multiplex PCR. The sample lists 8,500 to 14,000 clones, about 88% occurring once. The sample taken for sequencing was tumor tissue. The source is an adult with diffuse large B cell lymphoma.

This chain connects TRBV6-5 to TRBJ2-1; 7 bases match TRBD1. V lost 11 bases, J lost 4 bases, and 8 bases stayed unmatched. The length of the CDR3 is 13 residues. The germline V gene encodes CDR1 MNHEY and CDR2 SVGAGI. CDR3 nucleotide sequence: TGTGCCTCCAGGGGGAAAAGGTACAATGAGCAGTTCTTC. Encoded protein: CASRGKRYNEQFF.

The V gene is TRBV6-1, the J gene TRBJ2-7, with D possibly TRBD1 on 5 matching bases. The CDR3 has 14 amino acids. Trimming pared 5 bases from V and 4 bases from J, leaving 15 bases between. Germline lookup yields CDR1 MNHNS and CDR2 SASEGT. The CDR3 bases are TGTGCCAGCAGTACGGAAGGGGTGCGGTACGAGCAGTACTTC. It translates to CASSTEGVRYEQYF.

This clone was counted between two and nine times. This chain links TRBV5-4 with TRBJ2-1; 7 positions match TRBD1. CDR3 length: 14 amino acids. The germline V gene has CDR1 SGHNT and CDR2 YYREEE (reference sequence). V lost 5 bases and J lost 7; bases outside the gene matches: 9. The CDR3 DNA reads TGTGCCAGCAGTAAATTGGACAGGTGGAATGAGCAGTTCTTC. It translates to CASSKLDRWNEQFF.

The gene calls are TRBV7-9 and TRBJ1-2; D call uncertain. The CDR3 is made up of 13 amino acids. Germline CDR1 SEHNR, CDR2 FQNEAQ (reference sequence). The germline V and J ends were trimmed by 5 bases and 8 bases, with 15 bases remaining between them. The CDR3, as DNA: TGTGCCAGCAGCCCTCCTAATCTTTGGGGCTACACCTTC. Its protein product is CASSPPNLWGYTF.

This rearrangement joins TRBV29-1 to TRBJ2-4, with D possibly matching TRBD1 (6 bases). CDR3 length: 13 amino acids. Per germline, CDR1 SQVTM and CDR2 ANQGSEA. Between the trimmed V and J ends, which lost 5 bases and 8 bases, there was a span of 16 bases. The CDR3 coding sequence is TGCAGCGTTACAGACAGGACTGGGGACATTCAGTACTTC. Encoded protein: CSVTDRTGDIQYF.

V gene TRBV21-1 combines with J gene TRBJ2-7; TRBD2 is taken as the D call from the table, unchecked against the DNA. TRBV21-1 is annotated as a pseudogene. The CDR3 loop spans 10 amino acids. CDR3 protein: CASSSSEQYF. The CDR3 nucleotides are TGTGCCAGCAGCTCCTCCGAGCAGTACTTC.

This clone was counted a few times. This chain connects TRBV20-1 to TRBJ2-7; unclear D gene. V dropped 3 bases and J dropped 4 bases, with 7 bases sitting between them. The CDR3 runs to 11 residues. Germline values: CDR1 DFQATT, CDR2 SNEGSKA (reference sequence). The CDR3 loop reads CSASETYEQYF. The CDR3 nucleotides read TGCAGTGCTAGCGAGACTTACGAGCAGTACTTC.

This sequence joins TRBV18 and TRBJ2-4; maybe TRBD2 (6 bases). CDR3 length: 17 residues. CDR1 and CDR2 (germline): KGHSH, LQKENI. Trimming shortened V by 0 bases and J by 9 bases, and 21 bases separated the two germline ends. CDR3 DNA: TGTGCCAGCTCACCACCAATGTTTGGGGGAAAAGCGGGCATTCAGTACTTC. Encoded protein: CASSPPMFGGKAGIQYF.

The gene calls are TRBV2 and TRBJ1-5, with 7 bases matching TRBD1. The CDR3 has 15 amino acids. The germline CDR1 and CDR2 sequences are SNHLY and FYNNEI. V dropped 6 bases and J dropped 2; count of bases not matched to a gene: 7. The CDR3 region is CASRDGTAGNQPQHF. CDR3 nucleotides: TGTGCCAGCAGAGACGGGACAGCGGGCAATCAGCCCCAGCATTTT.

The rearrangement uses TRBV6-5 and TRBJ2-2, with 11 bases that match TRBD1. Trimming removed 8 bases from V and 6 bases from J; junction bases left unmatched: 5. This CDR3 region has 14 residues. The V gene's germline CDR1 is MNHEY and CDR2 SVGAGI. The CDR3 is CASRDRGSSGELFF. In nucleotides, the CDR3 is TGTGCCAGCCGGGACAGGGGGTCTTCCGGGGAGCTGTTTTTT.

The table lists this clone with a count of one. V usage is TRBV11-3 and J usage is TRBJ2-2; D gene ambiguous. The germline V gene has CDR1 SGHNT and CDR2 YENEEA. The CDR3 extends over 12 amino acids. Deletions cut 2 bases from V and 7 bases from J, with 5 bases between. The CDR3 here is CASSLQVGELFF. CDR3 DNA sequence: TGTGCCAGCAGCTTACAGGTCGGGGAGCTGTTTTTT.

The chain employs TRBV11-2 and TRBJ2-5; TRBD2 matches at 8 bases. Germline V gene data show CDR1 as SGHAT and CDR2 as FQNNGV. This CDR3 is built from 14 residues. This chain's CDR3 is CACGSGRRGETQYF. The DNA of the CDR3 is TGTGCGTGCGGGAGCGGGAGAAGAGGAGAGACCCAGTACTTC. Full variable domain (rest looked up from reference TRBV11-2 and TRBJ2-5): EAGVAQSPRYKIIEKRQSVAFWCNPISGHATLYWYQQILGQGPKLLIQFQNNGVVDDSQLPKDRFSAERLKGVDSTLKIQPAKLEDSAVYLCACGSGRRGETQYFGPGTRLLVL.

V is TRBV5-5 and J is TRBJ1-2; D is undetermined. This CDR3 is 15 amino acids long. Germline CDR1 reads SGHKS; CDR2 reads YYEKEE (reference sequence). V gave up 3 bases and J gave up 2 bases, with 14 bases separating them. The CDR3 sequence: CASSSQSSPNYGYTF. The CDR3 DNA sequence: TGTGCCAGCAGCTCACAGAGCTCCCCCAACTATGGCTACACCTTC.

The rearrangement uses TRBV11-2 and TRBJ2-6, with no clear D. The CDR3 consists of 17 residues. Trimming shortened V by 2 bases and J by 2 bases, and 13 bases separated the two germline ends. CDR1 and CDR2 from the germline V gene are SGHAT and FQNNGV. This chain's CDR3 is CASSLLGSGTGANVLTF. The CDR3 DNA sequence: TGTGCCAGCAGCTTACTTGGTTCAGGTACTGGGGCCAACGTCCTGACTTTC.

This clone appeared a single time. V gene TRBV11-2 combines with J gene TRBJ2-5; 8 bases line up with TRBD1. J gave up 5 bases and V 3 bases, and 5 bases lay outside the gene matches. Germline V gives CDR1 SGHAT, CDR2 FQNNGV. This CDR3 has 14 residues. The CDR3 sequence: CASSFGTGGETQYF. CDR3 DNA sequence: TGTGCCAGCAGCTTTGGGACAGGAGGGGAGACCCAGTACTTC.

Points on this clone: The sample has other DNA sequences that encode this CDR3 too. The chain carries TRBV27 and TRBJ2-7, with a tentative D call TRBD2 (6 bases). Germline V CDR1 and CDR2: MNHEY, SMNVEV (reference sequence). The length of the CDR3 is 13 residues. Trimming cost V 5 bases and J 4 bases, with 12 bases left between them. The CDR3 nucleotides are TGTGCCAGCAGTACCTCGGGGACTTACGAGCAGTACTTC. Amino acid sequence: CASSTSGTYEQYF.

The gene calls are TRBV19 and TRBJ2-7, with 10 bases fitting TRBD2. The CDR3 consists of 17 residues. Looked up from germline, CDR1 is LNHDA and CDR2 is SQIVND (reference sequence). V shed 5 bases, J shed 3 bases, and the junction held 13 bases outside the gene matches. The CDR3 region is CASSLRLPASGSYEQYF. The CDR3 DNA reads as TGTGCCAGTAGTTTAAGGTTACCGGCTAGCGGGAGCTACGAGCAGTACTTC.

The V and J genes are TRBV5-5 and TRBJ1-1; D is uncertain. The V and J ends lost 3 bases and 6 bases respectively, with 18 bases between them. The CDR3 has 15 amino acids. Germline loops: CDR1 SGHKS, CDR2 YYEKEE (reference sequence). The CDR3 reads CASSSGRRVLSEAFF. The DNA of the CDR3 is TGTGCCAGCAGCTCCGGGAGGCGGGTTTTATCTGAAGCTTTCTTT.

The rearrangement joins TRBV10-3 to TRBJ1-2; TRBD1 matches 8 bases. CDR1 and CDR2 from the germline V gene are ENHRY and SYGVKD. The CDR3 consists of 14 residues. Trimming cost V 4 bases and J 4 bases; bases outside gene matches: 5. DNA for the CDR3: TGTGCCATCAGTGGGGACAGGAGTTCCTATGGCTACACCTTC. It yields the protein CAISGDRSSYGYTF.

The rearrangement uses TRBV11-3 and TRBJ2-1; maybe TRBD1 (5 bases). This CDR3 comprises 13 residues. Trimming removed 5 bases from V and 10 bases from J, with 15 bases in between. Germline CDR1 reads SGHNT; CDR2 reads YENEEA. DNA for the CDR3: TGTGCCAGCAGCCGACCCCCGACAGAGGAGCAGTTCTTC. This gives the protein CASSRPPTEEQFF.

This clone appeared a single time. The chain employs TRBV7-6 and TRBJ2-5; TRBD1 matches at 7 bases. Near its end, the DNA agrees better with TRBJ2-7, so the J call may be wrong. Per the germline V gene, CDR1 is SGHVS and CDR2 is FNYEAQ. The CDR3 totals 15 residues. In DNA form, the CDR3 reads TGTGCCAGCAGCTTACAGGGGACAGCTCCTAACGAGCAGTACTTC. Its protein product is CASSLQGTAPNEQYF.

The chain joins TRBV7-2 to TRBJ2-7; D is unclear. This CDR3 has 14 amino acids. The V end lost 4 bases, the J end lost 2 bases, and 12 bases lay between the germline ends. The germline V gene encodes CDR1 SGHTA and CDR2 FQGNSA. CDR3 sequence (DNA): TGTGCCAGCAGCTCCGTAGTTCCCACCTACGAGCAGTACTTC. Translation gives CASSSVVPTYEQYF.

The chain has TRBV30 and TRBJ2-3; D might be TRBD2 (6 bases). Germline V gene data show CDR1 as GTSNPN and CDR2 as SVGIG (reference sequence). V gave up 7 bases and J gave up 0 bases, with 14 bases separating them. CDR3 length: 14 residues. The CDR3 DNA reads TGTGCCTTCAGGGCGGGAACTAGCACAGATACGCAGTATTTT. Amino acid sequence: CAFRAGTSTDTQYF.

The rearrangement uses TRBV2 and TRBJ2-7; TRBD1 aligns across 7 bases. The germline CDR1 and CDR2 sequences are SNHLY and FYNNEI. The CDR3 is 16 residues long. The ends lost 7 bases at V and 3 bases at J; junction bases unmatched: 15. The CDR3 sequence is CASTEGPYRGNYEQYF. CDR3 coding DNA: TGTGCCAGCACAGAGGGGCCTTACAGGGGCAACTACGAGCAGTACTTC.

A single count supports this clone. The V call is TRBV5-6, the J call TRBJ2-5; 8 bases line up with TRBD1. CDR3 size: 16 residues. Germline V gene lookup returns CDR1 SGHDT and CDR2 YYEEEE. After removal of 3 bases from V and 0 bases from J, the junction contained 7 bases not matched to a gene. CDR3 DNA sequence: TGTGCCAGCAGCTCGGGACAGGCCCGGTACCAAGAGACCCAGTACTTC. It yields the protein CASSSGQARYQETQYF.

The J gene is TRBJ2-5, the V gene TRBV2, with 8 bases identical to TRBD1. This CDR3 contains 13 residues. The trim removed 4 bases at V and 11 bases at J, leaving 9 bases unmatched. Germline V lookup: CDR1 SNHLY, CDR2 FYNNEI. DNA for the CDR3: TGTGCCAGCAGTGCCGGCTGGACAGGGTTTCAGTACTTC. Encoded protein: CASSAGWTGFQYF.

This clone was picked up one time. V usage is TRBV5-6 and J usage is TRBJ2-7, with 12 bases matching TRBD2. The V and J ends lost 4 bases and 7 bases, in that order; junction bases with no gene match: 6. The CDR3 is made up of 14 amino acids. Germline V gives CDR1 SGHDT, CDR2 YYEEEE. Here the CDR3 reads CASSLAGGWGEQYF. The CDR3 DNA reads TGTGCCAGCAGCCTAGCGGGAGGGTGGGGTGAGCAGTACTTC.

The genes are TRBV27 and TRBJ2-7, with D possibly matching TRBD2 (6 bases). Trimming took 5 bases from V and 4 from J, leaving 18 bases between them. Germline lookup yields CDR1 MNHEY and CDR2 SMNVEV (reference sequence). CDR3 length: 15 amino acids. The CDR3 region is CASSPRGRPGYEQYF. In nucleotides, the CDR3 is TGTGCCAGCAGTCCCCGTGGGAGGCCGGGGTACGAGCAGTACTTC.

This clone was seen a single time. Its ends do not fully match the called genes, so a read error is possible. The genes are TRBV10-3 and TRBJ2-7; D possibly corresponds to TRBD2 (6 bases). This CDR3 contains 12 residues. Germline values: CDR1 ENHRY, CDR2 SYGVKD. CDR3 protein: CAIGDGSYEQYF. CDR3 DNA: TGTGCCATCGGTGACGGGAGCTACGAGCAGTACTTC.

This clone occurred once. The chain links TRBV11-3 to TRBJ2-3, with D perhaps matching TRBD1 (5 bases). Germline CDR1 and CDR2: SGHNT and YENEEA. The germline V and J ends were trimmed by 4 bases and 3 bases, with 11 bases remaining between them. The CDR3 extends over 14 amino acids. The CDR3 here is CASSSQGATDTQYF. The CDR3 DNA reads as TGTGCCAGCAGCTCCCAGGGCGCAACAGATACGCAGTATTTT.

The rearrangement links TRBV19 to TRBJ2-5; the D is unclear. V lost 1 base and J lost 7, with 10 bases in between. CDR3 size: 13 residues. Germline CDR1 LNHDA, CDR2 SQIVND (reference sequence). CDR3 loop: CASSIVATGTQYF. The CDR3 DNA reads TGTGCCAGTAGTATAGTAGCTACGGGGACCCAGTACTTC.

This chain uses TRBV28 with TRBJ2-2; TRBD2 is a possible D gene (6 bases). The V and J ends lost 6 bases and 10 bases respectively, with 12 bases between them. CDR1 and CDR2 (germline): MDHEN, SYDVKM. The CDR3 contains 12 residues. The CDR3 sequence: CASSTGGMELFF. CDR3 sequence (DNA): TGTGCCAGCAGCACAGGAGGGATGGAGCTGTTTTTT.